This T cell receptor beta chain was sequenced during a study of T-cell reconstitution after alpha-beta-depleted transplantation in children. The germline gives CDR1 SGDLS, CDR2 YYNGEE. The length of the CDR3 is 15 residues. Trimming removed 4 bases from V and 5 bases from J; junction bases left unmatched: 11. Study results and limitations: Fresh T-cell production supplied most of the T-cell counts and diversity seen one year after transplant. After transplant, at about two months, alpha-beta T cells were reportedly derived from several hundred expanded graft clones.

This clonotype was detected ten times or more. Antigen unknown. For TCRbeta, the library was prepared with unique molecular identifiers. TCRdb itself ran the PCR reads through MiXCR, one entry per CDR3 protein. The table lists about 300,000 distinct CDR3 sequences, 6.5% to 9% of them singletons, with 9.1% in the top ten. The source material was peripheral blood, sampled 360 days after TCRalphabeta/CD19-depleted stem cell transplant. V is TRBV9 and J is TRBJ2-5; TRBD2 matches 7 bases. This receptor was obtained from a female patient aged 2-9 years who had a stem cell transplant for Fanconi anemia, so the T cells may come from the graft donor. The CDR3 reads CASSPRGGDGETQYF. The CDR3 DNA sequence: TGTGCCAGCAGCCCCCGGGGAGGGGACGGGGAGACCCAGTACTTC.